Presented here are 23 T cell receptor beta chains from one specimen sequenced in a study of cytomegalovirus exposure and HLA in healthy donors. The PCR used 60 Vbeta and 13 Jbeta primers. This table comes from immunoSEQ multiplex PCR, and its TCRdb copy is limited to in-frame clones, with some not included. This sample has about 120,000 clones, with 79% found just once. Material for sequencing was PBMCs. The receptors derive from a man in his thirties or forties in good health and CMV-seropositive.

The CDR3: CASSLTRESSREQYF. In nucleotides, the CDR3 is TGCGCCAGCAGCTTGACTAGGGAGAGTTCGCGGGAGCAGTACTTC. The chain links TRBV5-1 to TRBJ2-7; the D gene is possibly TRBD2 (5 bases). The CDR3 is 15 residues long. Trimming cost V 1 base and J 7 bases, with 18 bases left between them. Looked up from germline, CDR1 is SGHRS and CDR2 is YFSETQ.

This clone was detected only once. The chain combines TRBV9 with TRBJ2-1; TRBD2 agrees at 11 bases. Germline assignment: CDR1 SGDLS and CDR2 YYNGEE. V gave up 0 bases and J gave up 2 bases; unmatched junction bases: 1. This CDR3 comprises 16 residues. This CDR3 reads CASSVGLAGTYNEQFF. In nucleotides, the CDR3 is TGTGCCAGCAGCGTAGGACTAGCGGGGACCTACAATGAGCAGTTCTTC.

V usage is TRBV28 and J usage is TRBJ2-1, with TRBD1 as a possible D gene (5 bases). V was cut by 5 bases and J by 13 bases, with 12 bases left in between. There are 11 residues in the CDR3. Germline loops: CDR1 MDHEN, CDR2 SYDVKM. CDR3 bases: TGTGCCAGCAGTGACAGAGCGACACAGTTCTTC. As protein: CASSDRATQFF.

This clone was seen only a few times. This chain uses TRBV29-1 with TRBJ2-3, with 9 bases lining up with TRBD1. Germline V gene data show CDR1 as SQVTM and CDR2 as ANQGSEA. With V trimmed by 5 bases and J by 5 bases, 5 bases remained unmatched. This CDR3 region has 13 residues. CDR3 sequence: CSVKQGAGDTQYF. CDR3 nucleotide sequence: TGCAGCGTTAAACAGGGGGCAGGAGATACGCAGTATTTT.

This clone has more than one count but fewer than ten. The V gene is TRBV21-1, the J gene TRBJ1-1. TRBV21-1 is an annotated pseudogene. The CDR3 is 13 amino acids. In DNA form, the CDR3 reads TGTGCCAGGGCCCCTCGAGGCGACACTGAAGCTTTCTTT. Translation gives CARAPRGDTEAFF.

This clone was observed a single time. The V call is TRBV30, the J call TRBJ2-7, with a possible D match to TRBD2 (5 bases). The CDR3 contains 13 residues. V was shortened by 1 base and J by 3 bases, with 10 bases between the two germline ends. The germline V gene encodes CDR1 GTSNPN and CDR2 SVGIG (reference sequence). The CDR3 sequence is CAWSGRSGYEQYF. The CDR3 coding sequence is TGTGCCTGGAGTGGGAGGAGTGGCTACGAGCAGTACTTC. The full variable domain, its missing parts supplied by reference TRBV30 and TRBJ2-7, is SQTIHQWPATLVQPVGSPLSLECTVEGTSNPNLYWYRQAAGRGLQLLFYSVGIGQISSEVPQNLSASRPQDRQFILSSKKLLLSDSGFYLCAWSGRSGYEQYFGPGTRLTVT.

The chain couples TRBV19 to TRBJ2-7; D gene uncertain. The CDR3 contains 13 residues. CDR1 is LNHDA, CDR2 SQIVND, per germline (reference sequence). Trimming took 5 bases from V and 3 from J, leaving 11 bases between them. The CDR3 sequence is CASSSNPDYEQYF. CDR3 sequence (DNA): TGTGCCAGTAGTTCGAACCCAGACTACGAGCAGTACTTC.

The CDR3 nucleotides are TGTGCCAGCAGTGAGATGACAGGGGGCGCAGGCACCTTC. It is translated as CASSEMTGGAGTF. The chain carries TRBV6-5 and TRBJ1-2, with 10 positions matching TRBD1. This CDR3 has 13 residues. V was clipped by 5 bases and J by 13 bases; unmatched bases: 10. Germline V CDR1 and CDR2: MNHEY, SVGAGI.

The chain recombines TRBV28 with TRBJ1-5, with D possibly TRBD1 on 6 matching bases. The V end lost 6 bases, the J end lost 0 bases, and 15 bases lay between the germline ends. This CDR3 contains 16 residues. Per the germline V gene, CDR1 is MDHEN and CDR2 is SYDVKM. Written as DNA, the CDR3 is TGTGCCAGCAGCGGACAGTTCTTGTATAGCAATCAGCCCCAGCATTTT. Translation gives CASSGQFLYSNQPQHF.

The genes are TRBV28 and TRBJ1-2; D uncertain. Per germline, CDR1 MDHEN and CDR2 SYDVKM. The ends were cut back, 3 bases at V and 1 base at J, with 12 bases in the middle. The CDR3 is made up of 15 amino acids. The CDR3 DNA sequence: TGTGCCAGCAGTTTGACGGGGTCCCTTAACTATGGCTACACCTTC. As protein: CASSLTGSLNYGYTF.

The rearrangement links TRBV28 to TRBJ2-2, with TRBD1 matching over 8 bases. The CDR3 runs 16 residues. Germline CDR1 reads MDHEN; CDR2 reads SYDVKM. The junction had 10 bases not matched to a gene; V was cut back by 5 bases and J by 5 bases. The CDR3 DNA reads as TGTGCCAGCAGTCCCCTGGACAGGGTGCATACCGGGGAGCTGTTTTTT. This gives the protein CASSPLDRVHTGELFF.

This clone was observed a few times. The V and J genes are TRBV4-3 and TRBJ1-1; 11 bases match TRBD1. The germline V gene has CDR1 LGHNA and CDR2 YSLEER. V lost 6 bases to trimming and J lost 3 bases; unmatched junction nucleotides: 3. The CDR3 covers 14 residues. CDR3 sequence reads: CASSPDRGHTEAFF. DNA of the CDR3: TGCGCCAGCAGTCCGGACAGGGGGCACACTGAAGCTTTCTTT.

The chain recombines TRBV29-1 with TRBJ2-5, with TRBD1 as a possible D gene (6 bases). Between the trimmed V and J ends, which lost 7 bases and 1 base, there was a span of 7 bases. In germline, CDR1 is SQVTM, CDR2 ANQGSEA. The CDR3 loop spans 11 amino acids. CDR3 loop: CSGTAQETQYF. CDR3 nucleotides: TGCAGCGGGACAGCCCAAGAGACCCAGTACTTC.

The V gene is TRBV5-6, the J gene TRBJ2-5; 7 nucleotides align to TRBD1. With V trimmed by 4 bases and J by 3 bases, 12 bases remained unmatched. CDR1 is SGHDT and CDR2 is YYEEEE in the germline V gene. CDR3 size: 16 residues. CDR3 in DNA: TGTGCCAGCAGCACCTGGGACAGCGAAATAAAAGAGACCCAGTACTTC. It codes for CASSTWDSEIKETQYF. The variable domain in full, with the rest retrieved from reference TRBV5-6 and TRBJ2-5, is DAGVTQSPTHLIKTRGQQVTLRCSPKSGHDTVSWYQQALGQGPQFIFQYYEEEERQRGNFPDRFSGHQFPNYSSELNVNALLLGDSALYLCASSTWDSEIKETQYFGPGTRLLVL.

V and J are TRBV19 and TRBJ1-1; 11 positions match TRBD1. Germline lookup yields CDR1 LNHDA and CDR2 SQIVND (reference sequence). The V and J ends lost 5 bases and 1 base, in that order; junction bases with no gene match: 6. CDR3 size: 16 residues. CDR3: CASSPGTGGANTEAFF. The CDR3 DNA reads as TGTGCCAGTAGTCCTGGGACAGGGGGAGCGAACACTGAAGCTTTCTTT.

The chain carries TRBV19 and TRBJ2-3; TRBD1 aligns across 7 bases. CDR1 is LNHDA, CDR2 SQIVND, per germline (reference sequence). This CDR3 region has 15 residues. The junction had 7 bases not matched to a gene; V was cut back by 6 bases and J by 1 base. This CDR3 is CASRATGLGTDTQYF. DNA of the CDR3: TGTGCCAGTAGAGCGACAGGGCTGGGCACAGATACGCAGTATTTT.

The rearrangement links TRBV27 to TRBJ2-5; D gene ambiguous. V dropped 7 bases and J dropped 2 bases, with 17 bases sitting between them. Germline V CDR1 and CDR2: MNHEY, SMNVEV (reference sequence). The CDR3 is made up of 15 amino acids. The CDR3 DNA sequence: TGTGCCAGCAATCCCTATACGAACAGTCAAGAGACCCAGTACTTC. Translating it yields CASNPYTNSQETQYF.

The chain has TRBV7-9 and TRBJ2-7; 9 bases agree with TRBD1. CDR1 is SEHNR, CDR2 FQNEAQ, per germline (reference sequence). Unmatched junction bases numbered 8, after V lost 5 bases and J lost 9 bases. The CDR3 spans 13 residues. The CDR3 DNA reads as TGTGCCAGCAGCGCCGGGACAGGGTTTAGGCAGTACTTC. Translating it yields CASSAGTGFRQYF.

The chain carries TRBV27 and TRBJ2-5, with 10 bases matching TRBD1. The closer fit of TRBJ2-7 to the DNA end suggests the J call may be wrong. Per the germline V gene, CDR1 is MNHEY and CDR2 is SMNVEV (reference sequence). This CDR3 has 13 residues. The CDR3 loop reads CASSDRGRDEQYF. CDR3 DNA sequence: TGTGCCAGCAGCGACAGGGGGCGAGACGAGCAGTACTTC.

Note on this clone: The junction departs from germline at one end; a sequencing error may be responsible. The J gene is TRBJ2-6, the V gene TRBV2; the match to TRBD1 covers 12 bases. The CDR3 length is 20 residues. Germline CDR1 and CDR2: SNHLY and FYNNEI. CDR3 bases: TGTGCCAGCAGTGAAGTTCTTGGGACAGGGGGCTTATCGGGGGCCAACGGCCTGACTTTC. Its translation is CASSEVLGTGGLSGANGLTF. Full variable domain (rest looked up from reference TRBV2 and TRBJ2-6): EPEVTQTPSHQVTQMGQEVILRCVPISNHLYFYWYRQILGQKVEFLVSFYNNEISEKSEIFDDQFSVERPDGSNFTLKIRSTKLEDSAMYFCASSEVLGTGGLSGANGLTFGAGSRLTVL.

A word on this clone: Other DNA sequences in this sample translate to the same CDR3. This chain's CDR3 is CAITQKGQGVSPLHF. DNA for the CDR3: TGTGCCATCACTCAAAAGGGACAAGGGGTTTCACCCCTCCACTTT. This rearrangement joins TRBV10-3 to TRBJ1-6; D possibly corresponds to TRBD1 (6 bases). This CDR3 has 15 residues. V was clipped by 7 bases and J by 9 bases, with 19 bases between them. Germline loops: CDR1 ENHRY, CDR2 SYGVKD.

The CDR3: CAISYKGGVNEQFF. CDR3 DNA sequence: TGTGCCATCAGCTACAAGGGAGGGGTCAATGAGCAGTTCTTC. The chain is built from TRBV10-3 and TRBJ2-1, with 7 positions matching TRBD2. Germline V CDR1 and CDR2: ENHRY, SYGVKD. The CDR3 runs to 14 residues. The V gene end was trimmed by 6 bases and the J gene end by 6 bases; junction bases not matched to a gene: 8.

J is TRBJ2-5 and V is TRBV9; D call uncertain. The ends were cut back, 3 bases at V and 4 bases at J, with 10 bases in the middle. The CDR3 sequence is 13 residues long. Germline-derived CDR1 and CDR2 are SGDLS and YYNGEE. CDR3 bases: TGTGCCAGCAGCGCCTCGTACTCAGAGACCCAGTACTTC. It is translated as CASSASYSETQYF. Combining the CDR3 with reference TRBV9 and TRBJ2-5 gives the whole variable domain DSGVTQTPKHLITATGQRVTLRCSPRSGDLSVYWYQQSLDQGLQFLIQYYNGEERAKGNILERFSAQQFPDLHSELNLSSLELGDSALYFCASSASYSETQYFGPGTRLLVL.